Listed below are T cell receptor beta chains from one sample, sequenced in a study of lymphopenia after photon versus proton radiotherapy. Assay: immunoSEQ multiplex PCR; the TCRdb copy retains only in-frame clones and omits some. The sample shows some 42,000 clones, about four fifths of them seen only once. The specimen comprised peripheral blood, sampled from a patient treated with proton-based radiotherapy. These receptors all stem from an older woman with pancreatic cancer. The conserved cysteine and the conserved F or W are not part of the CDR3 here. The order of the fields is J gene, CDR3 length, V gene, CDR3 protein.

TRBJ1-2	15	TRBV28	ASLQPGQGDPNYGYT
TRBJ1-1	12	TRBV2	ASRGQGRGTEAF
TRBJ2-3	13	TRBV5-1	ASSRTSGTTDTQY
TRBJ2-7	9	TRBV20-1	SAADQAEQY
TRBJ2-1	10	TRBV6-6	ASSPTSDSIF
TRBJ2-3	14	TRBV7-2	ASSLATGLRTDTQY
TRBJ2-2	11	TRBV10-2	ASSGENTGELF
TRBJ2-3	8	TRBV2	ARGGLAGY
TRBJ2-3	15	TRBV2	ASSAGTSGRSTDTQY
TRBJ1-1	14	TRBV4-1	ASSQVSIGGKTEAF
TRBJ2-7	10	TRBV29-1	SVRDNSYEQY
TRBJ2-5	9	TRBV5-1	ASSFKETQY
TRBJ2-3	15	TRBV28	ASTLGPGLHSTDTQY
TRBJ2-6	13	TRBV4-3	ASSQGRAGANVLT
TRBJ2-5	13	TRBV19	ASSRDRDSGETQY
TRBJ2-6	12	TRBV19	ASSIYRTVSVLT
TRBJ1-5	12	TRBV7-2	ASSLVGDGQPQH
TRBJ2-5	14	TRBV7-2	ASSRRQGQGGETQY
TRBJ2-7	15	TRBV4-1	ASSQWVGGGSSYEQY
TRBJ2-3	13	TRBV7-2	ASSRTTGVPDTQY
TRBJ1-5	12	TRBV4-2	ASSQDDSNQPQH
TRBJ1-1	10	TRBV30	AWSGDYTEAF
TRBJ2-1	13	TRBV6-6	ASSSHMSSYNEQF
TRBJ2-7	6	TRBV21-1	VKRHLH
TRBJ2-3	11	TRBV10-2	ASLTGATDTQY
TRBJ1-1	11	TRBV28	ASSPDMNTEAF
TRBJ2-3	13	TRBV7-3	ASSAQGGGTDTQY
TRBJ2-7	12	TRBV7-2	ASKSQGQNYEQY
TRBJ2-1	16	TRBV7-9	ASSPKARLAGPYNEQF
TRBJ2-1	14	TRBV19	ASSGSGTTRGNEQF
TRBJ2-1	13	TRBV5-1	ASSSDSGSYNEQF
TRBJ2-3	14	TRBV7-2	ASSVRSGLGTDTQY
TRBJ2-7	12	TRBV27	ASSFNAYVYEQY
TRBJ1-3	15	TRBV4-1	ASSPRAGINSGNTIY
TRBJ1-1	12	TRBV7-2	ASSLDRVFSEAF
TRBJ2-3	12	TRBV27	ASKARESTDTQY
TRBJ2-7	9	TRBV7-2	ASSHEEDPT
TRBJ2-2	15	TRBV7-9	ASSLAHGGWNTGELF
TRBJ1-6	13	TRBV6-4	ASSALGDSNSPLH
TRBJ1-2	13	TRBV10-3	AISAAGGQGNGYT
TRBJ1-1	12	TRBV28	ASEPGQANTEAF
TRBJ2-1	13	TRBV15	ATSAGRGSYNEQF
TRBJ1-1	12	TRBV5-5	ASSSLSGNTEAF
TRBJ1-2	11	TRBV9	ASSVDDGVGYT
TRBJ1-6	13	TRBV28	ASSLFAGGNSPLH
TRBJ1-2	13	TRBV7-9	ASSLEGSGGSGYT
TRBJ1-5	12	TRBV6-1	ASSDIRGPQPQH
TRBJ1-1	12	TRBV27	ASSWLRSNTEAF
TRBJ2-7	13	TRBV7-6	ASSLARAGGTEQY
TRBJ2-5	14	TRBV19	ASSIEWTSGASGQY
TRBJ1-5	11	TRBV11-2	ASSQGRGQPQH
TRBJ1-2	14	TRBV19	ASSIGLGDSPAGYT
TRBJ1-1	12	TRBV9	ASGRTGQNTEAF
TRBJ2-7	14	TRBV27	ASSLNLGAGPYEQY
TRBJ2-3	12	TRBV7-9	ASSLAGAADTQY
TRBJ2-5	13	TRBV2	ASSDRAGGLLTQY